This T cell receptor (beta chain) originates from a study of regulatory T cells in long-lasting Graves disease. This clonotype appeared many times. Relying on iRepertoire HTBI primers and Arm-PCR of CDR3 regions, the team built TCR beta libraries. TCRdb independently ran MiXCR on the multiplex PCR reads; one entry per CDR3 protein. This table holds a few hundred thousand distinct CDR3 sequences, 23% found once. CDR3 size: 16 residues. Germline lookup yields CDR1 MNHNS and CDR2 SASEGT. V lost 5 bases to trimming and J lost 4 bases, with 17 bases between them. Documented time point: persistent/refractory GD, antithyroid drugs over 5 years with positive TRAb. There was RNA extracted from PBMCs, and the TCR library was made from it.

Sequenced material: peripheral blood mononuclear cells (PBMCs), taken when the disease was refractory, from a patient treated with antithyroid drugs. This clonotype was obtained from a woman aged 40 to 50 with Graves disease. The chain couples TRBV6-1 to TRBJ2-2, with TRBD2 as a possible D gene (5 bases). DNA for the CDR3: TGTGCCAGCAGTCCGGGATGGCCCTGGAGCACCGGGGAGCTGTTTTTT. This encodes CASSPGWPWSTGELFF.